The 12 T cell receptor beta chains below all came from one sample that was sequenced in a study of cytotoxic CD8 clonotypes in ibrutinib-treated CLL. Some clones are missing from TCRdb's copy, which holds only in-frame ones; the method was immunoSEQ multiplex PCR. The data contain some 130,000 clones, approximately 85% of them singletons. The sequenced sample was PBMCs, obtained after 24 months of ibrutinib treatment. The receptors here all came from a human donor with chronic lymphocytic leukemia.

The chain is built from TRBV28 and TRBJ1-1; D not resolved. CDR3 length: 12 amino acids. Trimming removed 4 bases from V and 11 bases from J, with 14 bases in between. CDR1 is MDHEN and CDR2 is SYDVKM in the germline V gene. CDR3 sequence (DNA): TGTGCCAGCAGTTCAGGAGATCAGGAGGCTTTCTTT. It encodes CASSSGDQEAFF.

The V call is TRBV7-6, the J call TRBJ1-1; TRBD1 might be the D (6 bases). This CDR3 region has 14 residues. The germline CDR1 and CDR2 sequences are SGHVS and FNYEAQ. Trimming stripped 5 bases from V and 5 bases from J, with 15 bases between. CDR3 residues: CASSQTQGRTEAFF. Written as DNA, the CDR3 is TGTGCCAGCAGCCAAACCCAGGGGAGGACTGAAGCTTTCTTT.

This clone turned up a few times. This chain joins TRBV19 and TRBJ2-2; tentative D call: TRBD2 (5 bases). The CDR3 extends over 14 amino acids. The germline gives CDR1 LNHDA, CDR2 SQIVND (reference sequence). V lost 7 bases, J lost 5 bases, and 14 bases lay in between. The CDR3 here is CASTPRTGTGELFF. CDR3 sequence (DNA): TGTGCCAGTACCCCGAGGACTGGAACCGGGGAGCTGTTTTTT.

This clone was detected only a few times. The V and J genes are TRBV15 and TRBJ1-2; D uncertain. CDR3 size: 12 residues. V lost 0 bases and J lost 8, with 7 bases in between. Germline lookup yields CDR1 LNHNV and CDR2 YYDKDF (reference sequence). For the CDR3, the DNA is TGTGCCACCAGCAGAGAGCGAAGGGGCTACACCTTC. Residues: CATSRERRGYTF.

CDR3: CAMTQGLAGVYEQYF. In DNA, the CDR3 is TGTGCCATGACCCAAGGACTAGCGGGGGTTTACGAGCAGTACTTC. The V and J genes are TRBV10-3 and TRBJ2-7, with 13 bases that match TRBD2. The length of the CDR3 is 15 residues. V lost 9 bases to trimming and J lost 4 bases; unmatched junction nucleotides: 9. The germline CDR1 and CDR2 sequences are ENHRY and SYGVKD.

The chain joins TRBV12-5 to TRBJ2-5, with 9 bases that match TRBD2. The CDR3 length is 16 residues. J gave up 4 bases and V 2 bases, and 8 bases lay outside the gene matches. Per germline, CDR1 LGHNT and CDR2 FRNRAP. The CDR3: CASGLPAGGLGETQYF. In DNA, the CDR3 is TGTGCTAGTGGTTTGCCAGCGGGAGGTCTAGGAGAGACCCAGTACTTC.

This clone was counted a few times. This CDR3 is also generated by other DNA sequences in the sample. The V and J genes are TRBV18 and TRBJ1-5, with 8 bases fitting TRBD1. Germline-derived CDR1 and CDR2 are KGHSH and LQKENI. The length of the CDR3 is 14 residues. Trimming cost V 3 bases and J 2 bases; bases outside gene matches: 0. The CDR3 DNA reads TGTGCCAGCTCACCGGGACAGGGCAATCAGCCCCAGCATTTT. It codes for CASSPGQGNQPQHF.

This clone was seen once. This sequence joins TRBV7-3 and TRBJ2-5; D unresolved. This CDR3 region has 13 residues. Germline V gene lookup returns CDR1 SGHTA and CDR2 FQGTGA. The germline V and J ends were trimmed by 5 bases and 7 bases, with 14 bases remaining between them. DNA of the CDR3: TGTGCCAGCAGCGCGTCAGGTGGTGGGACCCAGTACTTC. Translation gives CASSASGGGTQYF.

V and J are TRBV6-5 and TRBJ2-7; possible D gene TRBD1, 5 bases. V shed 4 bases and J shed 3 bases, with 10 bases lying between them. The CDR3 loop spans 13 amino acids. Germline V gene lookup returns CDR1 MNHEY and CDR2 SVGAGI. CDR3 sequence (DNA): TGTGCCAGCAGTTCCAGGGTTTTCTACGAGCAGTACTTC. This sequence encodes CASSSRVFYEQYF.

This chain uses TRBV4-2 with TRBJ2-3, with 7 bases fitting TRBD2. V shed 4 bases, J shed 5 bases, and the junction held 15 bases outside the gene matches. The CDR3 has 17 residues. The germline V gene has CDR1 LGHNA and CDR2 YNFKEQ. Here the CDR3 DNA reads TGTGCCAGCAGCCCTCCCGCGGGAGCCAACAAGGGAGATACGCAGTATTTT. This sequence encodes CASSPPAGANKGDTQYF.

V gene TRBV9 combines with J gene TRBJ2-3, with D perhaps given as TRBD1 or TRBD2 (5 bases each). The CDR3 is 16 residues long. V was shortened by 3 bases and J by 1 base, with 15 bases between the two germline ends. Germline assignment: CDR1 SGDLS and CDR2 YYNGEE. The CDR3 region has the DNA TGTGCCAGCAGCGCGTCGCCGGGGCGGGGCACAGATACGCAGTATTTT. It yields the protein CASSASPGRGTDTQYF.

This clone was detected once. The CDR3 spells CASSEALGTPSSYEQYF. CDR3 nucleotide sequence: TGTGCCAGCAGTGAAGCGCTGGGGACTCCAAGCTCCTACGAGCAGTACTTC. The V call is TRBV2, the J call TRBJ2-7, with a weak D call TRBD2 (6 bases). The CDR3 has 17 amino acids. Germline V gene sequence: CDR1 SNHLY, CDR2 FYNNEI. V was clipped by 0 bases and J by 0 bases, with 15 bases between them. Filled out from reference TRBV2 and TRBJ2-7, the complete variable domain reads EPEVTQTPSHQVTQMGQEVILRCVPISNHLYFYWYRQILGQKVEFLVSFYNNEISEKSEIFDDQFSVERPDGSNFTLKIRSTKLEDSAMYFCASSEALGTPSSYEQYFGPGTRLTVT.